Below, 17 T cell receptor beta chains from the same sample are listed, as sequenced in a study of blood T cell repertoires in COVID-19. Using immunoSEQ multiplex PCR, the repertoire was profiled, and TCRdb retains in-frame clones only, with some absent. The table lists 120,000 to 150,000 clones, roughly four fifths of them singletons. The sample comprised peripheral blood. The receptors originated from an older man with acute or convalescent COVID-19.

This rearrangement joins TRBV7-2 to TRBJ2-7, with D perhaps TRBD2 (5 bases). V was cut by 7 bases and J by 4 bases, with 14 bases left in between. The CDR3 length is 13 residues. Per germline, CDR1 SGHTA and CDR2 FQGNSA. The CDR3: CASTRFGVYEQYF. The CDR3 DNA reads as TGTGCCAGCACCCGTTTCGGGGTATACGAGCAGTACTTC.

J is TRBJ1-2 and V is TRBV6-6; TRBD1 might be the D (6 bases). Germline V CDR1 and CDR2: MNHNY, SVGAGI (reference sequence). V shed 5 bases and J shed 2 bases, with 15 bases lying between them. The CDR3 is 15 residues long. CDR3 in amino acids: CASSRPGTPNYGYTF. The DNA of the CDR3 is TGTGCCAGCAGTAGACCGGGGACACCAAACTATGGCTACACCTTC.

The chain links TRBV7-9 to TRBJ1-1; TRBD1 might be the D (6 bases). V was clipped by 5 bases and J by 2 bases, with 12 bases between them. CDR1 is SEHNR and CDR2 is FQNEAQ in the germline V gene (reference sequence). CDR3 length: 14 amino acids. CDR3: CASSRTGLNTEAFF. CDR3 DNA sequence: TGTGCCAGCAGCAGAACAGGGCTCAACACTGAAGCTTTCTTT.

The chain employs TRBV7-2 and TRBJ1-6; no firm D call. Trimming cost V 0 bases and J 2 bases, with 8 bases left between them. There are 16 residues in the CDR3. Germline CDR1 and CDR2: SGHTA and FQGNSA. Here the CDR3 reads CASSLAALTYNSPLHF. For the CDR3, the DNA is TGTGCCAGCAGCTTAGCAGCTTTAACCTATAATTCACCCCTCCACTTT.

The chain links TRBV18 to TRBJ1-2, with 8 bases identical to TRBD1. The trim removed 6 bases at V and 8 bases at J, leaving 5 bases unmatched. The CDR3 consists of 12 residues. The germline V gene encodes CDR1 KGHSH and CDR2 LQKENI. This CDR3 is CASSQGAQGYTF. For the CDR3, the DNA is TGTGCCAGCTCTCAGGGGGCGCAAGGCTACACCTTC.

This chain links TRBV7-9 with TRBJ2-1; TRBD2 aligns across 11 bases. CDR3 length: 15 amino acids. Germline loops: CDR1 SEHNR, CDR2 FQNEAQ (reference sequence). The V gene end was trimmed by 2 bases and the J gene end by 12 bases; junction bases not matched to a gene: 9. The CDR3 DNA reads TGTGCCAGCAGCTTATCTAGCGGGGGGTTTAACGCGCAGTTCTTC. Protein product: CASSLSSGGFNAQFF.

This chain connects TRBV2 to TRBJ2-7, with TRBD2 as a possible D gene (5 bases). From germline, CDR1 is SNHLY and CDR2 FYNNEI. CDR3 length: 14 amino acids. Trimming shortened V by 6 bases and J by 2 bases, and 14 bases separated the two germline ends. The CDR3 nucleotides read TGTGCCAGCAGCGCCGAAAGGGAGCCCTACGAGCAGTACTTC. Translation gives CASSAEREPYEQYF.

J is TRBJ2-5 and V is TRBV5-6; TRBD1 agrees at 11 bases. This CDR3 region has 17 residues. Germline loops: CDR1 SGHDT, CDR2 YYEEEE. Unmatched junction bases numbered 10, after V lost 2 bases and J lost 4 bases. The CDR3 region has the DNA TGTGCCAGCAGCTTCAAACCCGGACAGGGGGCTGGAGAGACCCAGTACTTC. Amino acid sequence: CASSFKPGQGAGETQYF.

The chain employs TRBV28 and TRBJ1-1; D possibly corresponds to TRBD1 (6 bases). The germline V gene has CDR1 MDHEN and CDR2 SYDVKM. This CDR3 contains 16 residues. The V gene lost 7 bases and the J gene lost 3 bases, with 21 bases spanning the gap. CDR3 bases: TGTGCCAGCAAATCCCGTTTGGGGGGGCCAGACACTGAAGCTTTCTTT. Translating it yields CASKSRLGGPDTEAFF.

This clone has just a few counts. V gene TRBV29-1 combines with J gene TRBJ1-1; D is unresolved. The ends were cut back, 6 bases at V and 1 base at J, with 9 bases in the middle. The CDR3 length is 12 residues. CDR1 SQVTM and CDR2 ANQGSEA come from the germline V gene. CDR3 nucleotide sequence: TGCAGCGTAAACCGAGCGAACACTGAAGCTTTCTTT. Translating gives CSVNRANTEAFF.

The chain uses TRBV19 and TRBJ1-2; 7 bases match TRBD1. CDR3 size: 16 residues. Trimming took 7 bases from V and 6 from J; bases not matched to a gene: 17. CDR1 is LNHDA and CDR2 is SQIVND in the germline V gene (reference sequence). The chain's CDR3 is CASTSKTGLLIDGYTF. In DNA form, the CDR3 reads TGTGCCAGTACCTCTAAGACAGGGTTGTTAATAGATGGCTACACCTTC.

The rearrangement joins TRBV3-1 (or the pseudogene TRBV3-2) to TRBJ1-5, with D possibly matching TRBD1 (5 bases). Trimming took 4 bases from V and 4 from J, leaving 14 bases between them. The CDR3 is made up of 15 amino acids. CDR1 is LGHDT and CDR2 is YNNKEL in the germline V gene (reference sequence). CDR3 in amino acids: CASSPCREGNQPQHF. The CDR3 DNA sequence: TGTGCCAGCAGCCCCTGCCGGGAGGGGAATCAGCCCCAGCATTTT.

J is TRBJ2-3 and V is TRBV5-1; perhaps TRBD2 as D (5 bases). V was shortened by 1 base and J by 0 bases, with 6 bases between the two germline ends. The CDR3 contains 14 residues. The V gene's germline CDR1 is SGHRS and CDR2 YFSETQ. This chain's CDR3 is CASSLSGSTDTQYF. The CDR3 DNA is TGCGCCAGCAGCTTGTCGGGAAGCACAGATACGCAGTATTTT. Combining the CDR3 with reference TRBV5-1 and TRBJ2-3 gives the whole variable domain KAGVTQTPRYLIKTRGQQVTLSCSPISGHRSVSWYQQTPGQGLQFLFEYFSETQRNKGNFPGRFSGRQFSNSRSEMNVSTLELGDSALYLCASSLSGSTDTQYFGPGTRLTVL.

V usage is TRBV5-6 and J usage is TRBJ2-5; 9 bases map to TRBD1. Trimming at V came to 0 bases and at J to 2 bases, leaving 5 bases not matched to a gene. The CDR3 runs to 16 residues. Germline CDR1 is SGHDT and CDR2 is YYEEEE. CDR3 protein: CASSLGQGVLQETQYF. The DNA for the CDR3 is TGTGCCAGCAGCTTGGGACAGGGGGTGTTACAAGAGACCCAGTACTTC. Variable domain in full (rest from reference TRBV5-6 and TRBJ2-5): DAGVTQSPTHLIKTRGQQVTLRCSPKSGHDTVSWYQQALGQGPQFIFQYYEEEERQRGNFPDRFSGHQFPNYSSELNVNALLLGDSALYLCASSLGQGVLQETQYFGPGTRLLVL.

V is TRBV7-2 and J is TRBJ2-7, with 10 bases identical to TRBD2. Germline V gene data show CDR1 as SGHTA and CDR2 as FQGNSA. J was trimmed by 4 bases and V by 0 bases; bases with no gene match: 3. The CDR3 totals 15 residues. CDR3 residues: CASSLAGTSVYEQYF. In DNA, the CDR3 is TGTGCCAGCAGCTTAGCGGGGACTAGCGTGTACGAGCAGTACTTC.

This clone showed up just a few times. CDR3 in DNA: TGTGCCAGCAACACCGGGACAGGAGGCAATCAGCCCCAGCATTTT. Amino acid sequence: CASNTGTGGNQPQHF. J is TRBJ1-5 and V is TRBV2; 8 nucleotides agree with TRBD1. This CDR3 comprises 15 residues. The J segment lost 2 bases and the V segment lost 7 bases, leaving 7 bases of the junction unmatched. The germline CDR1 and CDR2 sequences are SNHLY and FYNNEI.

The rearrangement uses TRBV28 and TRBJ2-7; tentatively, D is TRBD2 (5 bases). Looked up from germline, CDR1 is MDHEN and CDR2 is SYDVKM. Trimming took 1 base from V and 7 from J, leaving 17 bases between them. This CDR3 is 15 amino acids long. The CDR3 sequence: CASSLSLAGVGEQYF. DNA of the CDR3: TGTGCCAGCAGTTTATCGCTAGCCGGGGTTGGGGAGCAGTACTTC.